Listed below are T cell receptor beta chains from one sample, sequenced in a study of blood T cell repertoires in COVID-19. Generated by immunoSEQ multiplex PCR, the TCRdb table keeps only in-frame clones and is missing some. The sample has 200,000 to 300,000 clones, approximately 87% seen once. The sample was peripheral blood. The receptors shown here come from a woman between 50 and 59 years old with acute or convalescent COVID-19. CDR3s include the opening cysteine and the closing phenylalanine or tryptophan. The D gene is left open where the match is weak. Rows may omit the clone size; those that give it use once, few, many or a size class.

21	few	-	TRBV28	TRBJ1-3	TGTGCCAGCAGTTTATGGTTTGATTGGGGGCAAACTGGGGACCTTGGAAACACCATATATTTT	CASSLWFDWGQTGDLGNTIYF
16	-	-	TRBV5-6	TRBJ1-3	TGTGCCAGCAGCTTGGGTCCCGGGGTTTCTGGAAACACCATATATTTT	CASSLGPGVSGNTIYF
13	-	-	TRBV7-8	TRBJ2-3	TGTGCCAGCAGCTTAGGAGTCACAGATACGCAGTATTTT	CASSLGVTDTQYF
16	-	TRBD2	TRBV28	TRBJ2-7	TGTGCCAGCAGTTCGGGCGGGAGGTCCTTCTCCTACGAGCAGTACTTC	CASSSGGRSFSYEQYF
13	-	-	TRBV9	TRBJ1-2	TGTGCCAGCAGCGTAGGAGGGGGAGCCGGCTACACCTTC	CASSVGGGAGYTF
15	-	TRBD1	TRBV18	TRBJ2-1	TGTGCCAGCTCACCGATAGGACAGGGGGCGAATGAGCAGTTCTTC	CASSPIGQGANEQFF
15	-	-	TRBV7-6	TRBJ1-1	TGTGCCAGCAGCTTAGTTGCAGGGGACGGCACTGAAGCTTTCTTT	CASSLVAGDGTEAFF
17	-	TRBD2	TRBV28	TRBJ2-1	TGTGCCAGCAGTTCCGAAGAGCTAGCGGGAGTCAACTATGAGCAGTTCTTC	CASSSEELAGVNYEQFF
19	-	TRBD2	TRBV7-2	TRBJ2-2	TGTGCCAGCAGCTTAGTTCTTATGGGACTAGCGGGAGAGGTCGGGGAGCTGTTTTTT	CASSLVLMGLAGEVGELFF
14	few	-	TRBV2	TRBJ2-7	TGTGCCAGCAGTGAAGGGGGCCAGGGCTACGAGCAGTACTTC	CASSEGGQGYEQYF
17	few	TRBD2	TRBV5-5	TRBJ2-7	TGTGCCAGCAGCTTGGGACTAGCGGGCGTGGGCTCTTACGAGCAGTACTTC	CASSLGLAGVGSYEQYF
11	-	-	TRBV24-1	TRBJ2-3	TGTGCCACCAGTGCTGCAGATACGCAGTATTTT	CATSAADTQYF
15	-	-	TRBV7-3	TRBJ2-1	TGTGCCAGCAGCACAGACCTCGGCGCATACAATGAGCAGTTCTTC	CASSTDLGAYNEQFF
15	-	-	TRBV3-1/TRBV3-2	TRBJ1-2	TGTGCCAGCAGCCACGGATTCCAGGGGAACTATGGCTACACCTTC	CASSHGFQGNYGYTF
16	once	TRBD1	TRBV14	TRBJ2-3	TGTGCCAGCAGCCAAGGTTTGGGACAGGGCCCAGATACGCAGTATTTT	CASSQGLGQGPDTQYF
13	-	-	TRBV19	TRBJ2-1	TGTGCCAGTAGTCCCAGACTAGAGAATGAGCAGTTCTTC	CASSPRLENEQFF
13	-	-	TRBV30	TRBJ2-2	TGTGCCTGGAGTGGGACAGTTACCGGGGAGCTGTTTTTT	CAWSGTVTGELFF
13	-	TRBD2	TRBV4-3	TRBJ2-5	TGCGCCAGCAGCCGCGGGAGTGGAGAGACCCAGTACTTC	CASSRGSGETQYF
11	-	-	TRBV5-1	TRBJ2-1	TGCGCCAGCAGCTTGGCCGGGGAGCAGTTCTTC	CASSLAGEQFF
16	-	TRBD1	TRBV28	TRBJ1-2	TGTGCCAGCAGTCCGGGGGGGACAGGGGCTCTGCGTGGCTACACCTTC	CASSPGGTGALRGYTF
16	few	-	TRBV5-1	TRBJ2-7	TGCGCCAGCAGCGATATCGACAGGTGGGCGCCCTACGAGCAGTACTTC	CASSDIDRWAPYEQYF
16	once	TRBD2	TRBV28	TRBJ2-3	TGTGCCAGCAGTTATGTGGCGGGAGGGGGGCCAGATACGCAGTATTTT	CASSYVAGGGPDTQYF
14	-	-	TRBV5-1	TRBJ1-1	TGCGCCAGCAGCTTGGTCACACAGAACACTGAAGCTTTCTTT	CASSLVTQNTEAFF
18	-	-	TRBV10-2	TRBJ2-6	TGCGCCAGCAGTGAGCCGTACATGAGAGGGCCTGGGGCCAACGTCCTGACTTTC	CASSEPYMRGPGANVLTF
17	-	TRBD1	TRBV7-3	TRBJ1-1	TGTGCCAGCAGCTCTCCGGGACAGGGGGGTAGAAACACTGAAGCTTTCTTT	CASSSPGQGGRNTEAFF
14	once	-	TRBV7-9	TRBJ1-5	TGTGCCAGCAGCCCCGGGAGGCTCAATCAGCCCCAGCATTTT	CASSPGRLNQPQHF
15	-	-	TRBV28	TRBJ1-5	TGTGCCAGCAGTTGGGGCCTAATAAACAATCAGCCCCAGCATTTT	CASSWGLINNQPQHF
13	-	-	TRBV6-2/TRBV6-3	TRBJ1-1	TGTGCCAGCAGTTTACTCGGTAACACTGAAGCTTTCTTT	CASSLLGNTEAFF
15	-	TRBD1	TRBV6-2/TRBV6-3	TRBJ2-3	TGTGCCAGCAGTTACGGGACAGGGGAGTCAGATACGCAGTATTTT	CASSYGTGESDTQYF
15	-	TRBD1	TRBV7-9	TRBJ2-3	TGTGCCAGCAGCGAGAGGACAGGGAGAACAGATACGCAGTATTTT	CASSERTGRTDTQYF
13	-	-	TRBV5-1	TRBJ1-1	TGCGCCAGCAGCCCCGGTAGTAGCTCGGAAGCTTTCTTT	CASSPGSSSEAFF
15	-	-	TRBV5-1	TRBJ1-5	TGCGCCAGCAGCGTCAGGGGAGGGGGCAATCAGCCCCAGCATTTT	CASSVRGGGNQPQHF
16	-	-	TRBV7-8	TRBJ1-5	TGTGCCAGCAGCTTACGCAGGGTAAGCAGGAATCAGCCCCAGCATTTT	CASSLRRVSRNQPQHF
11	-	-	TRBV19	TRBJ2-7	TGTGCCAGTAGTTGGGCGGCAGGGTTATACTTC	CASSWAAGLYF
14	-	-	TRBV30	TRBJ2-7	TGTGCCTGCCCCCGGGACACGGGCTCCTACGAGCAGTACTTC	CACPRDTGSYEQYF
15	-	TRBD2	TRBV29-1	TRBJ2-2	TGCAGCGTCTTCAGCGGGAGGGCGAACACCGGGGAGCTGTTTTTT	CSVFSGRANTGELFF
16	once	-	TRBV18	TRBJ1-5	TGTGCCAGCTCACCACCGTCGGGTGGTGGGTCTCAGCCCCAGCATTTT	CASSPPSGGGSQPQHF
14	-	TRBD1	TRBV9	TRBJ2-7	TGTGCCAGCAGCTTAGGACAGGGTCTCTACGAGCAGTACTTC	CASSLGQGLYEQYF
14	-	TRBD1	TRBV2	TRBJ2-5	TGTGCCAGCAGGGGATACAGGGGGCAAGAGACCCAGTACTTC	CASRGYRGQETQYF
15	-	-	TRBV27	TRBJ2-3	TGTGCCAGCAGTTTCATAGGGAGGAGCACAGATACGCAGTATTTT	CASSFIGRSTDTQYF
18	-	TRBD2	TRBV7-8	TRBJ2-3	TGTGCCAGCAGCACCCCCAGTGGGAGCGGGAGGTTGACAGATACGCAGTATTTT	CASSTPSGSGRLTDTQYF
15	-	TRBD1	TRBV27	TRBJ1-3	TGTGCCAGCAGTTTGGACAGGGGCTCTGGAAACACCATATATTTT	CASSLDRGSGNTIYF
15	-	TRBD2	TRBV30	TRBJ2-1	TGTGCCTGGTTCCTAGCGGGAGGGTGGGGGAATGAGCAGTTCTTC	CAWFLAGGWGNEQFF
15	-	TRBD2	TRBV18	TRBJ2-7	TGTGCCAGCTCACAGACTAGCGGGAGCCCCTACGAGCAGTACTTC	CASSQTSGSPYEQYF
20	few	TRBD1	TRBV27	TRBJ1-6	TGTGCCAGCAGTGCCTCCGGGACAGGGGGTGCGGTCGCTGATAATTCACCCCTCCACTTT	CASSASGTGGAVADNSPLHF
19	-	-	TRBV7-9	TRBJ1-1	TGTGCCAGCAGCTCCACATACTCTCGACAGGACAAACTGAACACTGAAGCTTTCTTT	CASSSTYSRQDKLNTEAFF
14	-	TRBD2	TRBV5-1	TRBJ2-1	TGCGCCAGCAGCTTGGGGACTAGCGGGAATGAGCAGTTCTTC	CASSLGTSGNEQFF
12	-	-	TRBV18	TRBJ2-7	TGTGCCAGCTCACCGACGGGAGACGAGCAGTACTTC	CASSPTGDEQYF
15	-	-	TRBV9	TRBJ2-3	TGTGCCAGCAGCTCGATGGGGGGAACCACAGATACGCAGTATTTT	CASSSMGGTTDTQYF
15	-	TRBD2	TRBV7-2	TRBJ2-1	TGTGCCAGCAGCAGGACTAGCGACTCCTACAATGAGCAGTTCTTC	CASSRTSDSYNEQFF
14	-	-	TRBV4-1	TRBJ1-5	TGCGCCAGCAGCCTGGACAAAATTAATCAGCCCCAGCATTTT	CASSLDKINQPQHF
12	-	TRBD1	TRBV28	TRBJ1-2	TGTGCCGGATTGACAGGGGGCTATGGCTACACCTTC	CAGLTGGYGYTF
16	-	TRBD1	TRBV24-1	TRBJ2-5	TGTGCCACCAGTGATTCGGGACAGGGGGCGGGGGAGACCCAGTACTTC	CATSDSGQGAGETQYF
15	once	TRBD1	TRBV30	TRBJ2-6	TGTGCCTGGAGTGTACAGGGGTCTGGGGCCAACGTCCTGACTTTC	CAWSVQGSGANVLTF
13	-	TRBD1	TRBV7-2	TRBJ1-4	TGTGCCAGCACCGTGACAGGGGATGAAAAACTGTTTTTT	CASTVTGDEKLFF
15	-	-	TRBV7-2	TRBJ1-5	TGTGCCAGCAGCAAACGGGGTAATGGCAATCAGCCCCAGCATTTT	CASSKRGNGNQPQHF
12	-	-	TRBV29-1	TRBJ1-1	TGCAGCGTTGATGAGGGCAACACTGAAGCTTTCTTT	CSVDEGNTEAFF